The 10 T cell receptor beta chains below were found in one sample sequenced in a study of blood T cell repertoires in COVID-19. Sequenced by immunoSEQ multiplex PCR; TCRdb stores in-frame clones only, minus some. The sample includes 350,000 or so clones, roughly 89% of them seen just once. The sequencing sample was made of peripheral blood. These receptors were obtained from a woman aged 55 to 70 with COVID-19, enrolled during active disease.

Points on this clone: The junction does not match germline at one end; this may be a read error. The chain employs TRBV27 and TRBJ1-1, with D perhaps matching TRBD1 (5 bases). This CDR3 is 13 amino acids long. CDR1 and CDR2 from the germline V gene are MNHEY and SMNVEV (reference sequence). The CDR3 loop is CASRLYRTSGRIF. Here the CDR3 DNA reads TGTGCCAGCAGATTATACAGGACGTCGGGTAGGATCTTT.

The chain couples TRBV5-1 to TRBJ1-1, with a tentative D call TRBD1 (6 bases). The CDR3 sequence is 14 residues long. V shed 2 bases and J shed 1 base, with 9 bases lying between them. Germline CDR1 is SGHRS and CDR2 is YFSETQ. This chain's CDR3 is CASSFQDRNTEAFF. The CDR3 DNA reads as TGCGCCAGCAGCTTCCAGGACAGGAACACTGAAGCTTTCTTT.

The chain combines TRBV5-1 with TRBJ1-2; 7 bases are a match to TRBD1. There are 15 residues in the CDR3. After removal of 2 bases from V and 4 bases from J, the junction contained 8 bases not matched to a gene. CDR1 and CDR2 (germline): SGHRS, YFSETQ. The CDR3 bases are TGCGCCAGCAGCTTTTTTAGCACAGGGGCCTATGGCTACACCTTC. The encoded protein is CASSFFSTGAYGYTF.

The V call is TRBV6-2 or TRBV6-3, the J call TRBJ1-1, with 8 bases fitting TRBD1. Germline assignment: CDR1 MNHEY and CDR2 SVGEGT. This CDR3 has 14 residues. V lost 6 bases to trimming and J lost 11 bases; unmatched junction nucleotides: 14. The CDR3 region is CASSHQTQGATAFF. CDR3 nucleotides: TGTGCCAGCAGCCACCAGACCCAGGGGGCTACGGCTTTCTTT.

For the CDR3, the DNA is TGTGCCAGCAGCTTAGAGGGGTTGACTAATGAAAAACTGTTTTTT. Protein product: CASSLEGLTNEKLFF. This chain connects TRBV7-6 to TRBJ1-4, with D possibly being TRBD1 (5 bases). The CDR3 covers 15 residues. Germline V gene data show CDR1 as SGHVS and CDR2 as FNYEAQ. Trimming shortened V by 1 base and J by 2 bases, and 8 bases separated the two germline ends. The entire variable domain, with the rest obtained from reference TRBV7-6 and TRBJ1-4, is as follows: GAGVSQSPRYKVTKRGQDVALRCDPISGHVSLYWYRQALGQGPEFLTYFNYEAQQDKSGLPNDRFSAERPEGSISTLTIQRTEQRDSAMYRCASSLEGLTNEKLFFGSGTQLSVL.

V and J are TRBV15 and TRBJ2-1; 11 bases align to TRBD2. The J segment lost 10 bases and the V segment lost 3 bases, leaving 20 bases of the junction unmatched. This CDR3 region has 19 residues. Germline values: CDR1 LNHNV, CDR2 YYDKDF (reference sequence). The CDR3 DNA follows: TGTGCCACCAGCAGGGTGCATAGCGGGGGGGACCTCAATGATGGCGAGCAGTTCTTC. This encodes CATSRVHSGGDLNDGEQFF.

This sequence joins TRBV6-5 and TRBJ2-7, with D uncertain. The V end was cut by 1 base, the J end by 2 bases, with 9 bases between. The CDR3 runs 14 residues. The germline gives CDR1 MNHEY, CDR2 SVGAGI. Here the CDR3 reads CASSYFGQTYEQYF. CDR3 bases: TGTGCCAGCAGTTACTTTGGGCAAACCTACGAGCAGTACTTC.

The chain joins TRBV5-1 to TRBJ2-5; the match to TRBD2 covers 14 bases. This CDR3 has 18 residues. Unmatched junction bases numbered 7, after V lost 1 base and J lost 2 bases. In germline, CDR1 is SGHRS, CDR2 YFSETQ. Here the CDR3 reads CASSLPGLAGALQETQYF. CDR3 nucleotides: TGCGCCAGCAGCTTGCCGGGACTAGCGGGGGCCCTACAAGAGACCCAGTACTTC.

The J gene is TRBJ1-1, the V gene TRBV5-1; 9 bases fit TRBD1. V lost 5 bases and J lost 4; bases outside the gene matches: 0. In germline, CDR1 is SGHRS, CDR2 YFSETQ. This CDR3 is built from 12 residues. CDR3 DNA sequence: TGCGCCAGCAGGACAGGGGGCACTGAAGCTTTCTTT. Protein: CASRTGGTEAFF.

This clone was picked up one time. The chain recombines TRBV29-1 with TRBJ1-2, with D possibly TRBD1 on 5 matching bases. V was cut by 4 bases and J by 0 bases, with 15 bases left in between. CDR3 length: 15 residues. Germline CDR1 and CDR2: SQVTM and ANQGSEA. CDR3 sequence reads: CSVAGPRSSNYGYTF. In DNA, the CDR3 is TGCAGCGTTGCAGGGCCTCGATCGTCTAACTATGGCTACACCTTC.